One sample yielded the 19 T cell receptor beta chains listed below, sequenced in a study of blood T cell repertoires in COVID-19. Clones were read by immunoSEQ multiplex PCR, and TCRdb kept only the in-frame ones, dropping some. The sample records roughly 430,000 clones, 70% to 90% being singletons. Source material: PBMCs or T cells enriched from blood (not recorded which). All receptors come from a woman under 30 who had been exposed to COVID-19.

The chain joins TRBV30 to TRBJ1-5; tentatively, D is TRBD1 (6 bases). Trimming took 0 bases from V and 0 from J, leaving 15 bases between them. Germline CDR1 reads GTSNPN; CDR2 reads SVGIG (reference sequence). This CDR3 spans 17 amino acids. The CDR3 region is CAWSVQGRGGSNQPQHF. In nucleotides, the CDR3 is TGTGCCTGGAGTGTACAGGGCAGGGGTGGTAGCAATCAGCCCCAGCATTTT.

Concerning this clone itself: Other nucleotide sequences from this sample produce the same CDR3. This chain joins TRBV12-3 or TRBV12-4 and TRBJ2-7; D is uncertain. This CDR3 is 12 amino acids long. Trimming removed 2 bases at V and 2 bases at J, with 4 bases between. In DNA form, the CDR3 reads TGTGCCAGCAGTTTATCGGCCTACGAGCAGTACTTC. The encoded protein is CASSLSAYEQYF.

The chain joins TRBV7-2 to TRBJ2-3, with D possibly matching TRBD1 (6 bases). Trimming cost V 5 bases and J 2 bases, with 11 bases left between them. CDR1 is SGHTA and CDR2 is FQGNSA in the germline V gene. The CDR3 extends over 14 amino acids. CDR3 DNA sequence: TGTGCCAGCAGCCACCGACAGGTCACAGATACGCAGTATTTT. Amino acid sequence: CASSHRQVTDTQYF.

The rearrangement uses TRBV7-8 and TRBJ2-1, with 12 bases identical to TRBD2. After removal of 2 bases from V and 3 bases from J, the junction contained 2 bases not matched to a gene. This CDR3 contains 16 residues. CDR1 is SGHVS, CDR2 FQNEAQ, per germline. The CDR3 DNA follows: TGTGCCAGCAGCTTACGGACTAGCGGGGACTACAATGAGCAGTTCTTC. This codes for CASSLRTSGDYNEQFF.

The chain links TRBV6-2 or TRBV6-3 to TRBJ2-5, with D possibly being TRBD1 (6 bases). The CDR3 loop spans 15 amino acids. Germline loops: CDR1 MNHEY, CDR2 SVGEGT. V was trimmed by 2 bases and J by 5 bases, leaving 15 bases between them. The CDR3 DNA follows: TGTGCCAGCAGTTACGGCGCAGGGGTGAGGGAGACCCAGTACTTC. Protein: CASSYGAGVRETQYF.

J is TRBJ1-2 and V is TRBV28; TRBD1 matches at 8 bases. Germline assignment: CDR1 MDHEN and CDR2 SYDVKM. The CDR3 totals 14 residues. V gave up 7 bases and J gave up 4 bases; unmatched junction bases: 8. CDR3 in DNA: TGTGCCAGCAACGGACAGGGTTTTTTCTATGGCTACACCTTC. Its protein is CASNGQGFFYGYTF.

The gene calls are TRBV28 and TRBJ1-1, with D unclear. CDR3 length equals 13 residues. Germline V gives CDR1 MDHEN, CDR2 SYDVKM. Trimming left V 7 bases short and J 7 bases short, with 16 bases between. The CDR3 DNA reads as TGTGCCAGCACCTCGAGTCCCAGGATTGAAGCTTTCTTT. Its protein product is CASTSSPRIEAFF.

This clone was seen a handful of times. The J gene is TRBJ1-1, the V gene TRBV2; D gene uncertain. The V and J ends lost 11 bases and 1 base respectively, with 11 bases between them. The CDR3 loop spans 12 amino acids. The germline gives CDR1 SNHLY, CDR2 FYNNEI. CDR3 loop: CAGEHTNTEAFF. Written as DNA, the CDR3 is TGTGCCGGAGAACACACGAACACTGAAGCTTTCTTT.

The V and J genes are TRBV24-1 and TRBJ1-2, with no clear D. Germline V gene lookup returns CDR1 KGHDR and CDR2 SFDVKD. The V end was cut by 5 bases, the J end by 4 bases, with 16 bases between. This CDR3 is 15 amino acids long. The CDR3 loop is CATSGYDQAPYGYTF. Written as DNA, the CDR3 is TGTGCCACCAGTGGGTACGACCAGGCTCCCTATGGCTACACCTTC.

This chain uses TRBV27 with TRBJ2-1; 8 bases map to TRBD2. Per germline, CDR1 MNHEY and CDR2 SMNVEV (reference sequence). This CDR3 contains 16 residues. Unmatched junction bases numbered 3, after V lost 2 bases and J lost 0 bases. CDR3 amino acids: CASSLSGSSSYNEQFF. Here the CDR3 DNA reads TGTGCCAGCAGTTTAAGCGGGAGTAGCTCCTACAATGAGCAGTTCTTC.

V and J are TRBV5-1 and TRBJ2-1; TRBD2 agrees at 13 bases. V was clipped by 4 bases and J by 6 bases; unmatched bases: 7. Germline CDR1 reads SGHRS; CDR2 reads YFSETQ. The CDR3 totals 16 residues. In DNA, the CDR3 is TGCGCCAGCAGCGGACTAGCGGGAGACGGGGGCAATGAGCAGTTCTTC. It is translated as CASSGLAGDGGNEQFF.

The V gene is TRBV9, the J gene TRBJ2-3; 12 positions match TRBD2. J was trimmed by 2 bases and V by 0 bases; bases with no gene match: 10. There are 19 residues in the CDR3. Germline V gives CDR1 SGDLS, CDR2 YYNGEE. The CDR3 coding sequence is TGTGCCAGCAGCGTAGCTACGGGACTAGCGGGTCAGAACACAGATACGCAGTATTTT. This translates into CASSVATGLAGQNTDTQYF.

This chain joins TRBV9 and TRBJ1-5, with a possible D match to TRBD1 (6 bases). Trimming left V 3 bases short and J 3 bases short, with 10 bases between. The length of the CDR3 is 14 residues. Germline V CDR1 and CDR2: SGDLS, YYNGEE. The CDR3 loop is CASSAPGHNQPQHF. The CDR3 DNA is TGTGCCAGCAGCGCACCGGGACACAATCAGCCCCAGCATTTT. The complete variable domain, with remaining parts taken from reference TRBV9 and TRBJ1-5, reads DSGVTQTPKHLITATGQRVTLRCSPRSGDLSVYWYQQSLDQGLQFLIQYYNGEERAKGNILERFSAQQFPDLHSELNLSSLELGDSALYFCASSAPGHNQPQHFGDGTRLSIL.

The chain recombines TRBV6-5 with TRBJ2-7; 10 bases align to TRBD1. Germline CDR1 reads MNHEY; CDR2 reads SVGAGI. The CDR3 is 14 residues long. With V trimmed by 7 bases and J by 2 bases, 5 bases remained unmatched. CDR3: CASIRDRGPYEQYF. For the CDR3, the DNA is TGTGCCAGCATCCGGGACAGGGGACCCTACGAGCAGTACTTC.

The V gene is TRBV11-3, the J gene TRBJ2-3; the match to TRBD2 covers 7 bases. Unmatched junction bases numbered 2, after V lost 2 bases and J lost 0 bases. CDR1 and CDR2 from the germline V gene are SGHNT and YENEEA. This CDR3 contains 15 residues. The CDR3 loop reads CASSLRRGSTDTQYF. The CDR3 region has the DNA TGTGCCAGCAGCTTACGGCGGGGGAGCACAGATACGCAGTATTTT.

The chain employs TRBV5-4 and TRBJ2-7; TRBD2 aligns across 12 bases. J lost 4 bases, V lost 4 bases, and 15 bases had no gene match. Germline V CDR1 and CDR2: SGHNT, YYREEE (reference sequence). There are 18 residues in the CDR3. DNA for the CDR3: TGTGCCAGCAGCGCGCCAAGGGGGTTGACTAGCGGGAGTTACGAGCAGTACTTC. Residues: CASSAPRGLTSGSYEQYF.

The rearrangement joins TRBV5-1 to TRBJ2-7, with TRBD2 identical over 10 bases. CDR1 is SGHRS and CDR2 is YFSETQ in the germline V gene. After removal of 7 bases from V and 4 bases from J, the junction contained 5 bases not matched to a gene. This CDR3 has 13 amino acids. The DNA for the CDR3 is TGCGCCAGCGCGAGCGGGGGGGCGTACGAGCAGTACTTC. This translates into CASASGGAYEQYF.

This chain links TRBV6-6 with TRBJ2-2; 8 nucleotides match TRBD1. Germline CDR1 and CDR2: MNHNY and SVGAGI (reference sequence). This CDR3 contains 15 residues. Trimming removed 2 bases from V and 6 bases from J; junction bases left unmatched: 5. The DNA for the CDR3 is TGTGCCAGCAGTTACCGGACAGGGCTACCCGGGGAGCTGTTTTTT. It specifies CASSYRTGLPGELFF.

The genes are TRBV7-9 and TRBJ2-7; TRBD1 matches 8 bases. Germline loops: CDR1 SEHNR, CDR2 FQNEAQ (reference sequence). This CDR3 spans 14 amino acids. The V gene end was trimmed by 2 bases and the J gene end by 5 bases; junction bases not matched to a gene: 5. CDR3 in DNA: TGTGCCAGCAGCTTACAGGGGGCAGAGGACGAGCAGTACTTC. It codes for CASSLQGAEDEQYF. The variable domain in full, completed from reference TRBV7-9 and TRBJ2-7, reads DTGVSQNPRHKITKRGQNVTFRCDPISEHNRLYWYRQTLGQGPEFLTYFQNEAQLEKSRLLSDRFSAERPKGSFSTLEIQRTEQGDSAMYLCASSLQGAEDEQYFGPGTRLTVT.